The 27 T cell receptor beta chains given below trace back to one sample, sequenced in a study of OX40 agonist ivuxolimab in advanced cancers. Using immunoSEQ multiplex PCR, the repertoire was profiled, and TCRdb retains in-frame clones only, with some absent. The sample consists of about 48,000 clones, about 87% of them appearing once. Here the sequenced sample was CD4+ or CD8+ T cells sorted from blood, taken in a trial of the OX40 agonist ivuxolimab. These receptors all come from an adult with an advanced solid tumor such as melanoma, head and neck, liver or kidney cancer.

The sample holds one count of this clone. The chain uses TRBV11-3 and TRBJ2-5; D gene unclear. CDR3 size: 14 residues. The V and J ends lost 0 bases and 0 bases respectively, with 5 bases between them. Per the germline V gene, CDR1 is SGHNT and CDR2 is YENEEA. CDR3 residues: CASSLETDQETQYF. CDR3 sequence (DNA): TGTGCCAGCAGCTTAGAAACAGACCAAGAGACCCAGTACTTC.

This chain links TRBV5-1 with TRBJ2-1; D unclear. The CDR3 loop spans 10 amino acids. Trimming removed 5 bases from V and 6 bases from J, with 3 bases in between. CDR1 and CDR2 (germline): SGHRS, YFSETQ. CDR3 nucleotides: TGCGCCAGCAGAGGCAATGAGCAGTTCTTC. Amino acid sequence: CASRGNEQFF.

The V call is TRBV4-1, the J call TRBJ2-2; unclear D gene. CDR3 length: 17 residues. Looked up from germline, CDR1 is MGHRA and CDR2 is YSYEKL. Deletions cut 1 base from V and 4 bases from J, with 16 bases between. The CDR3 DNA is TGCGCCAGCAGCCAAGTTCCCCCGGGCGGTGGCACCGGGGAGCTGTTTTTT. It codes for CASSQVPPGGGTGELFF.

This clone was detected only once. J is TRBJ2-3 and V is TRBV2; TRBD1 agrees at 10 bases. Germline CDR1 is SNHLY and CDR2 is FYNNEI. The V and J ends lost 5 bases and 1 base, in that order; junction bases with no gene match: 6. CDR3 length: 16 amino acids. CDR3 amino acids: CASSRDRGQGTDTQYF. CDR3 nucleotide sequence: TGTGCCAGCAGTAGAGACAGGGGGCAAGGCACAGATACGCAGTATTTT. Full variable domain (rest looked up from reference TRBV2 and TRBJ2-3): EPEVTQTPSHQVTQMGQEVILRCVPISNHLYFYWYRQILGQKVEFLVSFYNNEISEKSEIFDDQFSVERPDGSNFTLKIRSTKLEDSAMYFCASSRDRGQGTDTQYFGPGTRLTVL.

The chain uses TRBV9 and TRBJ2-3; the match to TRBD2 covers 15 bases. The CDR3 contains 18 residues. Germline V CDR1 and CDR2: SGDLS, YYNGEE. V dropped 1 base and J dropped 0; count of bases not matched to a gene: 3. CDR3 DNA: TGTGCCAGCAGCGTAATGGGGACTAGCGGGGGGAGCACAGATACGCAGTATTTT. Its translation: CASSVMGTSGGSTDTQYF.

V and J are TRBV10-1 and TRBJ2-7; D assignment may be TRBD1 or TRBD2 (5 bases each). Germline values: CDR1 WNHNN, CDR2 SYGVQD (reference sequence). Trimming shortened V by 3 bases and J by 5 bases, and 8 bases separated the two germline ends. The CDR3 has 12 residues. The CDR3 coding sequence is TGCGCCAGCAGTGATGGGGGTAACGAGCAGTACTTC. Translation: CASSDGGNEQYF.

V gene TRBV5-1 combines with J gene TRBJ1-1; no clear D. This CDR3 region has 14 residues. CDR1 is SGHRS and CDR2 is YFSETQ in the germline V gene. The V end lost 0 bases, the J end lost 1 base, and 7 bases lay between the germline ends. The CDR3 is CASSLGQTNTEAFF. For the CDR3, the DNA is TGCGCCAGCAGCTTGGGCCAGACGAACACTGAAGCTTTCTTT.

The rearrangement links TRBV15 to TRBJ2-5, with 11 positions matching TRBD2. Germline-derived CDR1 and CDR2 are LNHNV and YYDKDF (reference sequence). This CDR3 is 15 amino acids long. The junction had 7 bases not matched to a gene; V was cut back by 5 bases and J by 5 bases. This chain's CDR3 is CATSDSGGAWETQYF. The CDR3 coding sequence is TGTGCCACCAGCGATAGCGGGGGGGCCTGGGAGACCCAGTACTTC.

The chain uses TRBV19 and TRBJ1-5; the D is unclear. CDR1 is LNHDA, CDR2 SQIVND, per germline (reference sequence). Trimming removed 7 bases at V and 1 base at J, with 14 bases between. CDR3 size: 15 residues. The CDR3 DNA follows: TGTGCCAGTACCATAGATCGGGTGAGCAATCAGCCCCAGCATTTT. Translated, it gives CASTIDRVSNQPQHF. The variable domain in full, with the rest retrieved from reference TRBV19 and TRBJ1-5, is DGGITQSPKYLFRKEGQNVTLSCEQNLNHDAMYWYRQDPGQGLRLIYYSQIVNDFQKGDIAEGYSVSREKKESFPLTVTSAQKNPTAFYLCASTIDRVSNQPQHFGDGTRLSIL.

This chain links TRBV4-1 with TRBJ2-4; 8 bases agree with TRBD2. CDR1 MGHRA and CDR2 YSYEKL come from the germline V gene. This CDR3 region has 17 residues. V trimming: 4 bases; J trimming: 4 bases; junction bases outside the gene matches: 12. The CDR3 DNA is TGCGCCAGCAGCCCAGACCCCCCGACTAGCGTAAAAAACATTCAGTACTTC. Its protein product is CASSPDPPTSVKNIQYF.

This chain uses TRBV19 with TRBJ2-1; D remains unclear. CDR3 length: 13 amino acids. V was pared by 9 bases and J by 3 bases, with 12 bases between. Per germline, CDR1 LNHDA and CDR2 SQIVND (reference sequence). CDR3 in amino acids: CASAMHLYNEQFF. CDR3 bases: TGTGCCAGCGCTATGCATCTCTACAATGAGCAGTTCTTC.

The chain links TRBV5-1 to TRBJ1-1; the D gene is possibly TRBD1 (5 bases). V was cut by 0 bases and J by 11 bases, with 14 bases left in between. This CDR3 has 13 amino acids. The V gene's germline CDR1 is SGHRS and CDR2 YFSETQ. In DNA form, the CDR3 reads TGCGCCAGCAGCTTGGCCGGGACCCCCGGGGCTTTCTTT. It encodes CASSLAGTPGAFF.

The chain has TRBV19 and TRBJ1-4; unclear D gene. Trimming took off 3 bases at V and 8 bases at J, with 16 bases between the two ends. CDR3 size: 15 residues. CDR1 and CDR2 (germline): LNHDA, SQIVND (reference sequence). CDR3 in amino acids: CASSIVGVGEEKLFF. CDR3 sequence (DNA): TGTGCCAGTAGTATTGTGGGCGTCGGGGAAGAAAAACTGTTTTTT.

The gene calls are TRBV10-3 and TRBJ2-1; D possibly corresponds to TRBD1 (6 bases). The length of the CDR3 is 16 residues. Looked up from germline, CDR1 is ENHRY and CDR2 is SYGVKD. V lost 0 bases to trimming and J lost 2 bases, with 11 bases between them. CDR3 DNA sequence: TGTGCCATCAGTGAGTCAAGAGGGGGTACCTACAATGAGCAGTTCTTC. Encoded protein: CAISESRGGTYNEQFF.

This rearrangement joins TRBV7-2 to TRBJ1-2; D is perhaps TRBD1 (5 bases). CDR3 size: 15 residues. V shed 1 base and J shed 4 bases, with 13 bases lying between them. CDR1 is SGHTA and CDR2 is FQGNSA in the germline V gene. CDR3 loop: CASSLGFGASYGYTF. The CDR3 nucleotides read TGTGCCAGCAGCTTAGGCTTTGGGGCTTCCTATGGCTACACCTTC.

This clone was found a few times. The chain employs TRBV11-3 and TRBJ2-7; 9 positions agree with TRBD1. From germline, CDR1 is SGHNT and CDR2 YENEEA. This CDR3 contains 16 residues. With 4 bases clipped from V and 1 base from J, the junction kept 8 bases outside the gene matches. CDR3 protein: CASSSGTGPLSYEQYF. In nucleotides, the CDR3 is TGTGCCAGCAGCTCCGGGACAGGGCCTTTGTCCTACGAGCAGTACTTC.

J is TRBJ2-7 and V is TRBV4-3, with a tentative D call TRBD1 (5 bases). The CDR3 has 15 residues. Trimming removed 1 base from V and 3 bases from J, with 13 bases in between. CDR1 is LGHNA, CDR2 YSLEER, per germline. The CDR3 loop reads CASSQGFGASYEQYF. The CDR3 coding sequence is TGCGCCAGCAGCCAAGGATTTGGGGCGAGCTACGAGCAGTACTTC.

This chain joins TRBV29-1 and TRBJ1-2; no firm D call. Germline V gene sequence: CDR1 SQVTM, CDR2 ANQGSEA. Between the trimmed V and J ends, which lost 4 bases and 8 bases, there was a span of 14 bases. This CDR3 region has 12 residues. The CDR3 nucleotides read TGCAGCGTTGGGGAGGCCGGGGTAGGCTACACCTTC. Translation gives CSVGEAGVGYTF. Full variable domain (remainder filled in from reference TRBV29-1 and TRBJ1-2): SAVISQKPSRDICQRGTSLTIQCQVDSQVTMMFWYRQQPGQSLTLIATANQGSEATYESGFVIDKFPISRPNLTFSTLTVSNMSPEDSSIYLCSVGEAGVGYTFGSGTRLTVV.

This chain joins TRBV6-5 and TRBJ1-1; D gene unclear. Germline loops: CDR1 MNHEY, CDR2 SVGAGI. This CDR3 has 15 residues. The V end was cut by 1 base, the J end by 4 bases, with 13 bases between. DNA for the CDR3: TGTGCCAGCAGTTACTTCGGACCCCAATCCACTGAAGCTTTCTTT. Its translation is CASSYFGPQSTEAFF.

The CDR3: CASRGQGGTDTQYF. In DNA, the CDR3 is TGTGCCAGCAGGGGACAGGGGGGCACAGATACGCAGTATTTT. The chain couples TRBV6-6 to TRBJ2-3; TRBD1 agrees at 11 bases. The CDR3 runs 14 residues. Germline lookup yields CDR1 MNHNY and CDR2 SVGAGI (reference sequence). V lost 6 bases and J lost 1; bases outside the gene matches: 0.

This chain links TRBV5-4 with TRBJ2-4; 9 bases match TRBD1. V shed 4 bases, J shed 6 bases, and the junction held 5 bases outside the gene matches. Germline CDR1 is SGHNT and CDR2 is YYREEE (reference sequence). The CDR3 loop spans 14 amino acids. The CDR3 region is CASSPTGGGNIQYF. CDR3 sequence (DNA): TGTGCCAGCAGCCCGACAGGGGGGGGAAACATTCAGTACTTC.

J is TRBJ1-5 and V is TRBV6-5; 7 bases fit TRBD1. The V gene's germline CDR1 is MNHEY and CDR2 SVGAGI. The CDR3 runs to 15 residues. Trimming took 6 bases from V and 4 from J; bases not matched to a gene: 9. DNA for the CDR3: TGTGCCAGCAGCTCTACAGGGGAGGAAAATCAGCCCCAGCATTTT. This gives the protein CASSSTGEENQPQHF.

The sample holds one count of this clone. V and J are TRBV18 and TRBJ1-1; a weak D match, TRBD1 (5 bases). V lost 2 bases and J 5 bases, leaving 18 bases between the germline ends. CDR3 size: 16 residues. Germline CDR1 KGHSH, CDR2 LQKENI. CDR3 sequence (DNA): TGTGCCAGCTCACCAAGGTTTAGAGGGGCCGGGACTGAAGCTTTCTTT. Its protein is CASSPRFRGAGTEAFF.

The rearrangement joins TRBV29-1 to TRBJ2-7; D could derive from TRBD1 or TRBD2 (6 bases each). Trimming cost V 6 bases and J 3 bases, with 15 bases left between them. Germline CDR1 and CDR2: SQVTM and ANQGSEA. This CDR3 contains 13 residues. The CDR3 reads CSVETGGGYEQYF. CDR3 nucleotide sequence: TGCAGCGTAGAAACCGGGGGCGGCTACGAGCAGTACTTC.

The chain recombines TRBV28 with TRBJ1-4; D gene uncertain. CDR1 is MDHEN and CDR2 is SYDVKM in the germline V gene. V lost 1 base and J lost 0, with 6 bases in between. There are 15 residues in the CDR3. The CDR3 DNA follows: TGTGCCAGCAGTTTATTCGGTGCAACTAATGAAAAACTGTTTTTT. It specifies CASSLFGATNEKLFF.

This clone has only one observation. The chain has TRBV12-5 and TRBJ2-2; 12 bases line up with TRBD2. This CDR3 comprises 16 residues. V gave up 6 bases and J gave up 7 bases; unmatched junction bases: 9. The germline gives CDR1 LGHNT, CDR2 FRNRAP. Written as DNA, the CDR3 is TGTGCTAGTGGGGATCTAGCGGGAGGGCCGTTCGGGGAGCTGTTTTTT. It translates to CASGDLAGGPFGELFF.

This chain uses TRBV29-1 with TRBJ2-7; D gene unclear. This CDR3 comprises 10 residues. V was trimmed by 4 bases and J by 9 bases, leaving 10 bases between them. From germline, CDR1 is SQVTM and CDR2 ANQGSEA. CDR3 in amino acids: CSVVVGVQYF. CDR3 coding DNA: TGCAGCGTTGTTGTTGGGGTGCAGTACTTC.